This T cell receptor (beta chain) is from a study of T cell repertoires in cytomegalovirus infection. As for the study in general: Well-studied HLA-B-restricted CMV epitopes were used in the study alongside recently identified HLA-C-restricted ones. It was the public TCR beta signatures that indicated both CMV infection and matching HLA type. The study, taken as a whole, reports: Predominance within the ex vivo response was attributable to HLA-C-restricted CMV-specific TCR beta clonotypes.

TCRdb analysed the reads with MiXCR anew, one entry per CDR3 protein. The table lists about 180,000 distinct CDR3 sequences, approximately 21% of them singletons. The CDR3 sequence is 15 residues long. With 6 bases clipped from V and 4 bases from J, the junction kept 4 bases outside the gene matches. The germline CDR1 and CDR2 sequences are SGHTA and FQGNSA. As for this clonotype: Its antigen is currently unknown.

The origin of this receptor is a human donor in good health (CMV status not recorded). Some clones in this sample may be carry-over from other donors' samples. Sequences were derived from CD8+ T cells from cultured PBMCs, sampled from culture after CMV antigen stimulation. The chain is built from TRBV7-2 and TRBJ2-1; TRBD2 agrees at 12 bases. CDR3 amino acids: CASSRLAGEYNEQFF. CDR3 DNA: TGTGCCAGCAGTCGACTAGCGGGGGAATACAATGAGCAGTTCTTC.